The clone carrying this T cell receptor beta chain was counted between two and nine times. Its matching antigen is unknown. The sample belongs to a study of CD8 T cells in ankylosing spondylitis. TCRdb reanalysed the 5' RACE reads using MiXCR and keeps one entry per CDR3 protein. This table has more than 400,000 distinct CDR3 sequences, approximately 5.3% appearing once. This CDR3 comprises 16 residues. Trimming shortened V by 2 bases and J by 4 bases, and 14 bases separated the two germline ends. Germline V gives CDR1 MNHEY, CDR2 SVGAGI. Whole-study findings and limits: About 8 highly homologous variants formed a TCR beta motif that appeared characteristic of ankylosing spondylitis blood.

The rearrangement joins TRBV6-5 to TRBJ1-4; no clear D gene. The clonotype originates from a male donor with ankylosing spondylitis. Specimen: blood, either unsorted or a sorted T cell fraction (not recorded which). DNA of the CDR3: TGTGCCAGCAGTTACGACTACACAGCCAGTAATGAAAAACTGTTTTTT. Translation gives CASSYDYTASNEKLFF.